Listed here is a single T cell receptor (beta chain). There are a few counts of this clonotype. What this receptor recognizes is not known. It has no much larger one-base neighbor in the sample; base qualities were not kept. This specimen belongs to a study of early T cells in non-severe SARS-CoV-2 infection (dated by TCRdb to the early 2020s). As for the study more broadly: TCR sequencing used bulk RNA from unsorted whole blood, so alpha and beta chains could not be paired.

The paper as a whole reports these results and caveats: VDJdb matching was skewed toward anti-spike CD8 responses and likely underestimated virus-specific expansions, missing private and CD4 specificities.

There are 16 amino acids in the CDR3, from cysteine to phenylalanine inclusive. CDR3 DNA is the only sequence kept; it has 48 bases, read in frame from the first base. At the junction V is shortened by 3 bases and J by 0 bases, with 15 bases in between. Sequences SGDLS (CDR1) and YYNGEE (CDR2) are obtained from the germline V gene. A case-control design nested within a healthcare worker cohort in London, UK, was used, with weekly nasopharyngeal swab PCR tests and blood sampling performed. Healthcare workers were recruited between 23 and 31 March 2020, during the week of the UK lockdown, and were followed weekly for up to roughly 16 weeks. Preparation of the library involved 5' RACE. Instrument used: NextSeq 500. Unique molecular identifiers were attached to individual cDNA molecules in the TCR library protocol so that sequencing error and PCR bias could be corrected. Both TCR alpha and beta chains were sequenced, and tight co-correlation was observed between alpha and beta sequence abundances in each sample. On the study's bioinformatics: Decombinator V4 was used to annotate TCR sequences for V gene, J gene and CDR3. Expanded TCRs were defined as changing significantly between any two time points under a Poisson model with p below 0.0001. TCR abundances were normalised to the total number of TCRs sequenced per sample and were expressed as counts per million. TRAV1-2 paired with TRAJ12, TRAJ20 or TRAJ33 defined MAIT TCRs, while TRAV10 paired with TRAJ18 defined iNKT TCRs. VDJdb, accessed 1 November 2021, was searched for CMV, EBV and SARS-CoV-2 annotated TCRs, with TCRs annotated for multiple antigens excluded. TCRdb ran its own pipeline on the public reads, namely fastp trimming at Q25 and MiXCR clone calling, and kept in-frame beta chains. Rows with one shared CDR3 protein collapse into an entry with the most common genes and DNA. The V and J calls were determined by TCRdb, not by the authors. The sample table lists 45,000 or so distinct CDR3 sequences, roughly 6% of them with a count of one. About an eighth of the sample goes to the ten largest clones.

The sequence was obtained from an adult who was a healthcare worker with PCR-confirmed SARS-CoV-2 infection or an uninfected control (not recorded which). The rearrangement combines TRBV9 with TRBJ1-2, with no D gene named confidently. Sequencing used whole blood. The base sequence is TGTGCCAGCAGCGGGATCTTGACGACACCTAACTATGGCTACACCTTC. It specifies CASSGILTTPNYGYTF.